This T cell receptor beta chain originates from a study of T-cell reconstitution after alpha-beta-depleted transplantation in children. On this clonotype: Its antigen is not identified.

Unique molecular identifiers were built into the TCRbeta library. In TCRdb, the PCR reads were re-called with MiXCR into one record per CDR3 protein. The sample yields more than 40,000 distinct CDR3 sequences, roughly half seen once. The CDR3 contains 12 residues. V was trimmed by 4 bases and J by 5 bases, leaving 8 bases between them. Germline-derived CDR1 and CDR2 are SGHRS and YFSETQ. Findings of the study overall: Recipient T cells and thymic progenitors that survived were the source of the high TCRbeta diversity seen at day 60 in some patients. At around two months after transplant, the alpha-beta T cells were reportedly derived from several hundred expanded clones that came from non-depleted graft cells. The authors attributed T-cell counts and diversity one year after transplant mostly to newly produced T cells.

The input for sequencing was peripheral blood, taken before TCRalphabeta/CD19-depleted stem cell transplant. The chain joins TRBV5-1 to TRBJ2-3; D is ambiguous. The sequence came from a boy less than two years old with SCID, due to receive a stem cell transplant. CDR3 coding DNA: TGCGCCAGCAGCGAGGATCAAGATACGCAGTATTTT. This translates into CASSEDQDTQYF. The full variable domain, with the rest looked up from reference TRBV5-1 and TRBJ2-3, is KAGVTQTPRYLIKTRGQQVTLSCSPISGHRSVSWYQQTPGQGLQFLFEYFSETQRNKGNFPGRFSGRQFSNSRSEMNVSTLELGDSALYLCASSEDQDTQYFGPGTRLTVL.